This T cell receptor beta chain is drawn from a study of T cells in localized non-small cell lung cancer. A remark on this clone: What it binds is unknown.

Findings and limits, study-wide: Greater T cell density in blood accompanied longer overall survival.

This CDR3 comprises 14 residues. The V segment lost 3 bases and the J segment 7 bases; nucleotides outside the gene matches: 6. Germline V gene data show CDR1 as KGHSH and CDR2 as LQKENI. Here immunoSEQ multiplex PCR was the method, and the copy in TCRdb shows in-frame clones only, minus some. The data show some 35,000 clones, just over 90% seen once. Sequencing was performed on peripheral blood, taken before any cancer treatment. The receptor comes from a female donor older than 55 with stage I lung adenocarcinoma. The rearrangement joins TRBV18 to TRBJ1-3; TRBD1 aligns across 7 bases. As DNA, the CDR3 is TGTGCCAGCTCACCTACAGGGGAGGTCAACACCATATATTTT. Protein: CASSPTGEVNTIYF. Drawing the rest from reference TRBV18 and TRBJ1-3, the complete variable domain is NAGVMQNPRHLVRRRGQEARLRCSPMKGHSHVYWYRQLPEEGLKFMVYLQKENIIDESGMPKERFSAEFPKEGPSILRIQQVVRGDSAAYFCASSPTGEVNTIYFGEGSWLTVV.